Following are 3 T cell receptor beta chains from one sample sequenced in a study of memory CD4+ T cells and cytomegalovirus serostatus. Assay: immunoSEQ multiplex PCR; the TCRdb copy retains only in-frame clones and omits some. Of 50,000 to 75,000 clones in the sample, around 83% were seen once. Single viable CD3+CD4+CD8-CD45RO+ cells were sorted as the memory CD4+ T cells. The sequencing input was memory CD4+ T cells from blood. The receptors were sampled from an adult in good health and CMV-seronegative.

The V and J genes are TRBV7-6 and TRBJ2-2, with D perhaps assigned TRBD1 or TRBD2 (5 bases each). The V and J ends lost 1 base and 4 bases respectively, with 7 bases between them. This CDR3 comprises 14 residues. Per the germline V gene, CDR1 is SGHVS and CDR2 is FNYEAQ. The CDR3, as DNA: TGTGCCAGCAGCTTAGTGGGACCCACCGGGGAGCTGTTTTTT. It encodes CASSLVGPTGELFF.

This chain joins TRBV28 and TRBJ2-7; the match to TRBD1 covers 8 bases. The V and J ends lost 5 bases and 2 bases, in that order; junction bases with no gene match: 8. The CDR3 has 15 amino acids. Per the germline V gene, CDR1 is MDHEN and CDR2 is SYDVKM. CDR3 nucleotide sequence: TGTGCCAGCAGTAACCCGGGACAGGTTCCCTACGAGCAGTACTTC. It codes for CASSNPGQVPYEQYF.

This clone was seen more than once but under ten times. The chain has TRBV5-1 and TRBJ1-2; maybe TRBD1 (6 bases). In germline, CDR1 is SGHRS, CDR2 YFSETQ. This CDR3 comprises 16 residues. V was trimmed by 2 bases and J by 4 bases, leaving 18 bases between them. The CDR3 sequence is CASSLGGLLMTYGYTF. Here the CDR3 DNA reads TGCGCCAGCAGCTTAGGGGGACTTCTTATGACCTATGGCTACACCTTC.